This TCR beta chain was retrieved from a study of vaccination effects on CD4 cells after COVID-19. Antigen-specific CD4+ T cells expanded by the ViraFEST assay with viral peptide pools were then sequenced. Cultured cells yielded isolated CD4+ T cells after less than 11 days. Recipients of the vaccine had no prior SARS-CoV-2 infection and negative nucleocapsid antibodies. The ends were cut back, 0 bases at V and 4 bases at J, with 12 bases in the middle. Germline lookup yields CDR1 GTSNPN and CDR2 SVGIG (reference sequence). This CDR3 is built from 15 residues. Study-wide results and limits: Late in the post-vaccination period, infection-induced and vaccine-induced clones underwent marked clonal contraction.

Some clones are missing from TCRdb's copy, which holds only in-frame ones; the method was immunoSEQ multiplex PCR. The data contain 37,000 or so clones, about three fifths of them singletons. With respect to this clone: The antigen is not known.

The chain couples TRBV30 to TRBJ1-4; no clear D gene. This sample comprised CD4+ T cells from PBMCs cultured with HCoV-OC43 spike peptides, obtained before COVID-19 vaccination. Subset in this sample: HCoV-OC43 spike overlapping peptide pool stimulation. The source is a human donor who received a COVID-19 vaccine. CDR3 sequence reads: CAWSVVLQNNEKLFF. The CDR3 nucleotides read TGTGCCTGGAGTGTTGTACTACAGAATAATGAAAAACTGTTTTTT.